This T cell receptor (beta chain) was sequenced during a study of human T cells and chemical hapten exposure (dated by TCRdb to the early 2020s). Regarding the complete study: Libraries were combined into a pool for sequencing, and differences in TCR yield between samples came mainly from small differences in library volumes within the pool. This study followed changes in the peripheral blood TCR repertoire in vivo during primary and secondary sensitization of alopecia patients to the hapten diphenylcyclopropenone (DPC). The paper as a whole reports these results and caveats: After repeated subsampling, the strength of the expansion versus patch-test correlation and the threshold at which it became significant changed. DPC sensitization did not change how many TCRs were above 1 in 1000 frequency, and no evidence was found of alterations in global repertoire structure.

A word on this clonotype: Its antigen is still unknown. There are no base qualities to consult, and no much larger clone falls within one base.

The CDR3 starts with the cysteine, ends with the phenylalanine, and has 13 residues. The read is trimmed to its CDR3 DNA, 39 bases read in frame from base 1. CDR1 and CDR2, per the germline V gene (reference sequence), are LNHDA and SQIVND. Ends trimmed: V by 6 bases, J by 1 base; bases unmatched to a gene: 2. During library preparation, unique molecular identifiers were attached to individual cDNA molecules so that TCRs could be counted in a quantitative, reproducible way. Both TCR alpha and TCR beta chains were sequenced from each blood RNA sample. The original methods were these. A median of around 100,000 TCRs per sample was observed, with a range of roughly 23,224 to 700,000. The Decombinator software suite was used to annotate the V, J and CDR3 of the TCR reads. For PS versus PT1 abundance plots, all samples were subsampled to the same number of TCRs (28,000). Expanded TCRs were defined as absent before sensitization and observed at least eight times at the 2-week time point. The public reads were quality trimmed at Q25 with fastp and then assembled into clones with MiXCR by TCRdb, keeping productive beta chains. Each CDR3 protein gets just one entry, which takes the most common genes and DNA from the rows behind it. The V and J calls come from TCRdb's annotation, not from the publication. This sample has about 120,000 distinct CDR3 sequences in its table, and less than 10% of those were observed once. Over 1.1% of the sample belongs to the ten largest clones.

Unfractionated whole blood was collected in Tempus Blood RNA tubes, and total RNA was extracted from that blood. About five healthy volunteers acted as controls for TCR sequencing and had blood drawn at day 0, 2 weeks and 6 weeks. The sequencing input was whole blood. The sequence links TRBV19 to TRBJ2-7; 8 central nucleotides agree with TRBD1. This receptor was obtained from a human donor in good health. Some clones in this sample may be carry-over from other donors' samples. Donor details come from another sample of the same person, matched by shared clones. The CDR3 has the sequence CASRGQVSYEQYF. The sequenced DNA is TGTGCCAGTAGGGGACAGGTGTCCTACGAGCAGTACTTC.